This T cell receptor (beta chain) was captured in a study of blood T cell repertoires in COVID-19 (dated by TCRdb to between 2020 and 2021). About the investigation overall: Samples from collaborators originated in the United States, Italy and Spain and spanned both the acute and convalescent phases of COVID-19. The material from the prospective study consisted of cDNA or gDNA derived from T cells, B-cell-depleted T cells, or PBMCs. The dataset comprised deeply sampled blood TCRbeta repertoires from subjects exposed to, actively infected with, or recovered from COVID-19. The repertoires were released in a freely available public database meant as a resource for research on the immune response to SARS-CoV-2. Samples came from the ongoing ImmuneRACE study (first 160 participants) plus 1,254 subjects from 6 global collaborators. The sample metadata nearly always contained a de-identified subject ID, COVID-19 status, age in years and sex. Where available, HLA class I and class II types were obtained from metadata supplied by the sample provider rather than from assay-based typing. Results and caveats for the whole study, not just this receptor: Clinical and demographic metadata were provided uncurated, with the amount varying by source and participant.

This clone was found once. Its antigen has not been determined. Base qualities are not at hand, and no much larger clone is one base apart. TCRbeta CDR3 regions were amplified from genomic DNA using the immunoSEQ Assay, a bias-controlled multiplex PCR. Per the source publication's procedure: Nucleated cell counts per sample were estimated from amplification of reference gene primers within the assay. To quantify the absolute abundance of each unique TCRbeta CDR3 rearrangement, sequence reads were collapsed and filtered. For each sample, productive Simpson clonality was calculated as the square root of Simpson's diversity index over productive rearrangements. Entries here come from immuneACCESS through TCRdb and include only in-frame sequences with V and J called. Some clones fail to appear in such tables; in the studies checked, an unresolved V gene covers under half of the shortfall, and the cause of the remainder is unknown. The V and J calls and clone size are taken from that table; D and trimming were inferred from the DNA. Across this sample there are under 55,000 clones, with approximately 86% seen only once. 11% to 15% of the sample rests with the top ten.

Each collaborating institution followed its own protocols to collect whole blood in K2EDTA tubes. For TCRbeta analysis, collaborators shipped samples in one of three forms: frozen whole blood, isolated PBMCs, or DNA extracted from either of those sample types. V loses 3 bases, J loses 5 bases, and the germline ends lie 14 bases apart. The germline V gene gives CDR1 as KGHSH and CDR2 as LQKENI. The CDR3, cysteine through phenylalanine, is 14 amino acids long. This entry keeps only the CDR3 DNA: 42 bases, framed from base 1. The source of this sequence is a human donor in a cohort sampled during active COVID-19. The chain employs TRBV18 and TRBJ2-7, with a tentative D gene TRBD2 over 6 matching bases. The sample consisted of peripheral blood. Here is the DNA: TGTGCCAGCTCACCCGAAGGGACTCGGAACGAGCAGTACTTC. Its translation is CASSPEGTRNEQYF. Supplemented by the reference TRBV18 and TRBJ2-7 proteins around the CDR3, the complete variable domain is NAGVMQNPRHLVRRRGQEARLRCSPMKGHSHVYWYRQLPEEGLKFMVYLQKENIIDESGMPKERFSAEFPKEGPSILRIQQVVRGDSAAYFCASSPEGTRNEQYFGPGTRLTVT.